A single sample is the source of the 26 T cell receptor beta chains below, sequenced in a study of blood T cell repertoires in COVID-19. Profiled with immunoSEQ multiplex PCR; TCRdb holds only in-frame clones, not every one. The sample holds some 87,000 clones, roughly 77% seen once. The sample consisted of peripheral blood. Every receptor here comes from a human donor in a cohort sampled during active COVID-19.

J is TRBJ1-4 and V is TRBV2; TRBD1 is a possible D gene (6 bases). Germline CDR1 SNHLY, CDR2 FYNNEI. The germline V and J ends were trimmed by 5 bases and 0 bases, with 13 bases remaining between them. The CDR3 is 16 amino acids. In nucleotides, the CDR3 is TGTGCCAGCAGTCTTCAACAGGGAGCAACTAATGAAAAACTGTTTTTT. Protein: CASSLQQGATNEKLFF.

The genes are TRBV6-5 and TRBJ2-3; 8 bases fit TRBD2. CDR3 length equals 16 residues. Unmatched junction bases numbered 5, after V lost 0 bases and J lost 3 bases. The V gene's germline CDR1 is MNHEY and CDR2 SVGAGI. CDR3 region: CASSYSTGGRTDTQYF. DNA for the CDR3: TGTGCCAGCAGTTACTCGACGGGGGGGCGGACAGATACGCAGTATTTT.

The CDR3 spells CASSVHSYNEQFF. The CDR3, as DNA: TGTGCCAGCAGCGTACACTCCTACAATGAGCAGTTCTTC. The genes are TRBV9 and TRBJ2-1, with D uncertain. V was trimmed by 1 base and J by 0 bases, leaving 2 bases between them. CDR1 is SGDLS, CDR2 YYNGEE, per germline. The CDR3 contains 13 residues.

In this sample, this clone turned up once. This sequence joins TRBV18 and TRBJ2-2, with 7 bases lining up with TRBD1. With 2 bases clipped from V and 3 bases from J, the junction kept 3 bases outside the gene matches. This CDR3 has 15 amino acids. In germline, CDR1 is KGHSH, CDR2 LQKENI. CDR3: CASSPGQEDTGELFF. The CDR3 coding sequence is TGTGCCAGCTCACCAGGACAGGAGGACACCGGGGAGCTGTTTTTT.

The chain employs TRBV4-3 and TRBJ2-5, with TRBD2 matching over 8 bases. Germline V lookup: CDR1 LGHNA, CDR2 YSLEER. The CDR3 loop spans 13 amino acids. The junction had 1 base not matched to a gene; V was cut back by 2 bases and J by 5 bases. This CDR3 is CASSQSGGETQYF. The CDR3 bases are TGCGCCAGCAGCCAAAGCGGGGGTGAGACCCAGTACTTC.

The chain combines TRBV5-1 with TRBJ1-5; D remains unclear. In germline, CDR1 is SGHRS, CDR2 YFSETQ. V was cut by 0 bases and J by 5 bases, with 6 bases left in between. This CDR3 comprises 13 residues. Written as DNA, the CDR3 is TGCGCCAGCAGCTTGGCTACCGATCAGCCCCAGCATTTT. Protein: CASSLATDQPQHF.

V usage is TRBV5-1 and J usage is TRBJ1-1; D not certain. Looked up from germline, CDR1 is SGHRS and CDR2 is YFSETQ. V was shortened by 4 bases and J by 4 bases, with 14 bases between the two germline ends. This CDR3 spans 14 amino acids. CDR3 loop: CASSPVLRGTEAFF. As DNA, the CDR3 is TGCGCCAGCAGCCCGGTCCTGCGGGGCACTGAAGCTTTCTTT.

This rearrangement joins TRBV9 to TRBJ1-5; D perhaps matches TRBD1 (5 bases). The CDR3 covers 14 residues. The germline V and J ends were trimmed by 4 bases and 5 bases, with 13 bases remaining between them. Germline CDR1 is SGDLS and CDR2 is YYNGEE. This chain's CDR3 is CASSPSGGYQPQHF. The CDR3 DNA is TGTGCCAGCAGCCCCTCGGGGGGATATCAGCCCCAGCATTTT.

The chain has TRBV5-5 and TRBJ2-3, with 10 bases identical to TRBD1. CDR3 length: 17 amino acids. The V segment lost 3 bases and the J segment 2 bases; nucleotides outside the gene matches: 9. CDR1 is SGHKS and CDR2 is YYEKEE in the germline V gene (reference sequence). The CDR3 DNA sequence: TGTGCCAGCAGCTGGGGGGACAGGGGCCCCTTCACAGATACGCAGTATTTT. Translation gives CASSWGDRGPFTDTQYF.

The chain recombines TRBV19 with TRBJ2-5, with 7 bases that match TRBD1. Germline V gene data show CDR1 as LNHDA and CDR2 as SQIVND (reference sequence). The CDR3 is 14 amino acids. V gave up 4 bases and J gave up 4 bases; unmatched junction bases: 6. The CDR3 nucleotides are TGTGCCAGTAGTACCCGACAGGGTGCAGAGACCCAGTACTTC. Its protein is CASSTRQGAETQYF.

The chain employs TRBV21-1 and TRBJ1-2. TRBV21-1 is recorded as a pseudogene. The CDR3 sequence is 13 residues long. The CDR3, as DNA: TGTGCCAGCAGCCGACGGGGAACCTATGGCTACACCTTC. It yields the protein CASSRRGTYGYTF.

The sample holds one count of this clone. The CDR3 DNA reads as TGTGCCAGCTCTTCCGACCAGGGGGATGAGCAGTTCTTC. Its protein is CASSSDQGDEQFF. The rearrangement links TRBV18 to TRBJ2-1; TRBD1 agrees at 7 bases. Germline assignment: CDR1 KGHSH and CDR2 LQKENI. This CDR3 has 13 amino acids. The J segment lost 8 bases and the V segment lost 6 bases, leaving 7 bases of the junction unmatched.

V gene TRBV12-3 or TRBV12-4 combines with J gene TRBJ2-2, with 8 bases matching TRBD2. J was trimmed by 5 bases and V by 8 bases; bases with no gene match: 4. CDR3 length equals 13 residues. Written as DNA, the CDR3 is TGTGCCAGCTTTATAGCGGGGACCGGGGAGCTGTTTTTT. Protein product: CASFIAGTGELFF.

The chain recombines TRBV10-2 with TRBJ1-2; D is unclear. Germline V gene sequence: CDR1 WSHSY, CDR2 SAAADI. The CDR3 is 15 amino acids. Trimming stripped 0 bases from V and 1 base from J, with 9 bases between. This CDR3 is CASSESLGVNYGYTF. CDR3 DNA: TGCGCCAGCAGTGAGTCTCTTGGAGTTAACTATGGCTACACCTTC.

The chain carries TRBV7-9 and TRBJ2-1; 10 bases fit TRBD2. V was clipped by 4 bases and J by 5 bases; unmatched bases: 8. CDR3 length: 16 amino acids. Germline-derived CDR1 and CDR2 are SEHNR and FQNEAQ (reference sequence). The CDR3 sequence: CASSSAGGLADNEQFF. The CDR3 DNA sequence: TGTGCCAGCAGCTCAGCGGGAGGACTAGCGGACAATGAGCAGTTCTTC.

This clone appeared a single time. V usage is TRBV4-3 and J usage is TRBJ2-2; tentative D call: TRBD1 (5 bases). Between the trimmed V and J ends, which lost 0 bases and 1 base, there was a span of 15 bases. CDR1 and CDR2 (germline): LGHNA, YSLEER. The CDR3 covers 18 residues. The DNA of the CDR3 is TGCGCCAGCAGCCAAGAGGTACAGGCGCCGGGGAACACCGGGGAGCTGTTTTTT. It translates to CASSQEVQAPGNTGELFF.

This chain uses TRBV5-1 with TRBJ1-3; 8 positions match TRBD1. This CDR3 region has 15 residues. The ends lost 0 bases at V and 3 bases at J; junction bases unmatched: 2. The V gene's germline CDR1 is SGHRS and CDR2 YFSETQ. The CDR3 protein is CASSLVTGVGNTIYF. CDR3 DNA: TGCGCCAGCAGCTTGGTGACAGGGGTTGGAAACACCATATATTTT.

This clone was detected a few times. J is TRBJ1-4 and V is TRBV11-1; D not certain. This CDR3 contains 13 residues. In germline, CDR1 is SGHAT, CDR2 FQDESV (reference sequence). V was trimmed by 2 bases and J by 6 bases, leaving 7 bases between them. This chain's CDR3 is CASSLNRDEKLFF. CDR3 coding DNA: TGTGCCAGCAGCTTAAACCGGGATGAAAAACTGTTTTTT. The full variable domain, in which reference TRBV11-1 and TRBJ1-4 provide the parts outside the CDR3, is EAEVAQSPRYKITEKSQAVAFWCDPISGHATLYWYRQILGQGPELLVQFQDESVVDDSQLPKDRFSAERLKGVDSTLKIQPAELGDSAMYLCASSLNRDEKLFFGSGTQLSVL.

The CDR3 spells CASSLGRGPENTIYF. Written as DNA, the CDR3 is TGTGCCAGCAGCTTAGGCAGGGGGCCAGAAAACACCATATATTTT. The rearrangement joins TRBV7-9 to TRBJ1-3, with 8 positions matching TRBD1. The CDR3 loop spans 15 amino acids. The J segment lost 6 bases and the V segment lost 1 base, leaving 5 bases of the junction unmatched. CDR1 is SEHNR and CDR2 is FQNEAQ in the germline V gene (reference sequence).

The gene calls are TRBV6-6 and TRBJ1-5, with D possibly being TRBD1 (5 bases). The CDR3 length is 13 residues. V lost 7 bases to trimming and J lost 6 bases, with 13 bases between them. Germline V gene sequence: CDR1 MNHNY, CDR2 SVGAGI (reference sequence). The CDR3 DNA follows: TGTGCCAGCAATTCAGGGATAGTTCAGCCCCAGCATTTT. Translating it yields CASNSGIVQPQHF.

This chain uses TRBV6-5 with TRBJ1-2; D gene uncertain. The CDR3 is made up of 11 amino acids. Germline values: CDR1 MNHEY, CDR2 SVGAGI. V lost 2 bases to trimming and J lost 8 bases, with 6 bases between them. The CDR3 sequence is CASSYLGGYTF. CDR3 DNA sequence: TGTGCCAGCAGTTACCTAGGAGGCTACACCTTC.

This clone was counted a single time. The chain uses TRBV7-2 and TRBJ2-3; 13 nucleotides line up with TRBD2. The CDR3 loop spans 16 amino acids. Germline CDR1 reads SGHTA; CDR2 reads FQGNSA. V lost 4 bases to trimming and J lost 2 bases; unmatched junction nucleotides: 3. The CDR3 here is CASSSGTSGITDTQYF. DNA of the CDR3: TGTGCCAGCAGCTCCGGGACTAGCGGGATCACAGATACGCAGTATTTT.

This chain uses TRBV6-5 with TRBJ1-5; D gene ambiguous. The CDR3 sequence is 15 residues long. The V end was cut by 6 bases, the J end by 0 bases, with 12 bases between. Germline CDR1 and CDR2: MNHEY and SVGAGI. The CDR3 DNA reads TGTGCCAGCAGGCCGGGAACATATAGCAATCAGCCCCAGCATTTT. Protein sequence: CASRPGTYSNQPQHF.

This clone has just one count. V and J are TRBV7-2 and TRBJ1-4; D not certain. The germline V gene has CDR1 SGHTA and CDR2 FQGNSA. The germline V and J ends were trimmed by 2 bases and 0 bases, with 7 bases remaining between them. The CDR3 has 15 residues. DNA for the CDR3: TGTGCCAGCAGCTTAAGTCGGGCAACTAATGAAAAACTGTTTTTT. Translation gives CASSLSRATNEKLFF.

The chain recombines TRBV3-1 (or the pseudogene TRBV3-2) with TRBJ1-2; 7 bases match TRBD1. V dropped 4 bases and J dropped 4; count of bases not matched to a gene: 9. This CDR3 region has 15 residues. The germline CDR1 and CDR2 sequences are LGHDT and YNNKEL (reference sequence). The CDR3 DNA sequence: TGTGCCAGCAGCCTAAAGCCCGGGACAGCCTATGGCTACACCTTC. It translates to CASSLKPGTAYGYTF.

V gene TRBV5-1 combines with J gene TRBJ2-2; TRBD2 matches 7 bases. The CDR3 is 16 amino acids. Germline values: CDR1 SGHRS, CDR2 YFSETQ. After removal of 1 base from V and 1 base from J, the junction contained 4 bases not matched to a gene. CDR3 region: CASSLMPGGNTGELFF. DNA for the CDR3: TGCGCCAGCAGCTTGATGCCGGGGGGGAACACCGGGGAGCTGTTTTTT.